This passage covers 17 T cell receptor beta chains from one sample sequenced in a study of cytomegalovirus exposure and HLA in healthy donors. 60 Vbeta and 13 Jbeta primers were used in PCR. Sequencing was performed with immunoSEQ multiplex PCR; in TCRdb, only in-frame clones are kept and a portion is missing. This sample yields roughly 120,000 clones, of which 77% are seen a single time; around 13% belongs to the top ten. Source material: PBMCs. All receptors derive from a woman in her thirties or forties in good health and CMV-seropositive.

The chain recombines TRBV6-6 with TRBJ1-3; TRBD1 matches 7 bases. Germline CDR1 MNHNY, CDR2 SVGAGI (reference sequence). The V segment lost 7 bases and the J segment 0 bases; nucleotides outside the gene matches: 9. The CDR3 is made up of 16 amino acids. The CDR3 spells CASTSQGDSSGNTIYF. The CDR3 DNA sequence: TGTGCCAGCACTTCACAAGGGGACAGCTCTGGAAACACCATATATTTT.

The chain combines TRBV6-1 with TRBJ2-1; 14 nucleotides match TRBD2. V trimming: 3 bases; J trimming: 3 bases; junction bases outside the gene matches: 4. This CDR3 has 17 amino acids. CDR1 is MNHNS and CDR2 is SASEGT in the germline V gene. The CDR3 bases are TGTGCCAGCAGTGATCGGACTAGCGGGGGGATCTACAATGAGCAGTTCTTC. It specifies CASSDRTSGGIYNEQFF.

The CDR3 nucleotides read TGTGCCAGCAGTGTGGGACAGCATAATTCACCCCTCCACTTT. Translating gives CASSVGQHNSPLHF. The chain joins TRBV28 to TRBJ1-6, with 7 positions matching TRBD1. Germline V gives CDR1 MDHEN, CDR2 SYDVKM. Losses at the gene ends were 5 bases for V and 5 bases for J; bases not matched to a gene: 3. The CDR3 sequence is 14 residues long. The full variable domain, its missing parts supplied by reference TRBV28 and TRBJ1-6, is DVKVTQSSRYLVKRTGEKVFLECVQDMDHENMFWYRQDPGLGLRLIYFSYDVKMKEKGDIPEGYSVSREKKERFSLILESASTNQTSMYLCASSVGQHNSPLHFGNGTRLTVT.

J is TRBJ1-2 and V is TRBV4-1, with D maybe TRBD1 (5 bases). Germline V gene lookup returns CDR1 MGHRA and CDR2 YSYEKL. CDR3 length equals 14 residues. V lost 4 bases, J lost 3 bases, and 12 bases lay in between. CDR3 nucleotides: TGCGCCAGCAGCCTAGAGCCCAGGGACTATGGCTACACCTTC. Its translation: CASSLEPRDYGYTF.

The table lists this clone with a few counts. The chain employs TRBV30 and TRBJ1-5, with TRBD1 as a possible D gene (6 bases). CDR1 is GTSNPN, CDR2 SVGIG, per germline (reference sequence). This CDR3 contains 15 residues. Trimming pared 4 bases from V and 0 bases from J, leaving 13 bases between. The CDR3 coding sequence is TGTGCCTGGACTAGGACAGAATATAGCAATCAGCCCCAGCATTTT. Protein sequence: CAWTRTEYSNQPQHF. Full variable domain (rest looked up from reference TRBV30 and TRBJ1-5): SQTIHQWPATLVQPVGSPLSLECTVEGTSNPNLYWYRQAAGRGLQLLFYSVGIGQISSEVPQNLSASRPQDRQFILSSKKLLLSDSGFYLCAWTRTEYSNQPQHFGDGTRLSIL.

The gene calls are TRBV19 and TRBJ1-5, with TRBD1 as a possible D gene (6 bases). Trimming removed 3 bases from V and 3 bases from J, with 15 bases in between. Germline values: CDR1 LNHDA, CDR2 SQIVND (reference sequence). The CDR3 totals 16 residues. CDR3 in amino acids: CASSMGTRFHNQPQHF. The CDR3 DNA reads as TGTGCCAGTAGTATGGGGACACGATTCCACAATCAGCCCCAGCATTTT.

This chain uses TRBV15 with TRBJ1-2, with TRBD1 as a possible D gene (6 bases). V was clipped by 3 bases and J by 6 bases, with 11 bases between them. The germline CDR1 and CDR2 sequences are LNHNV and YYDKDF (reference sequence). The CDR3 is 13 residues long. CDR3 bases: TGTGCCACCAGCAGCTCGGGGGGCGATGGCTACACCTTC. Translated: CATSSSGGDGYTF.

V and J are TRBV5-1 and TRBJ2-7; 8 bases map to TRBD2. The germline CDR1 and CDR2 sequences are SGHRS and YFSETQ. J gave up 0 bases and V 5 bases, and 16 bases lay outside the gene matches. The CDR3 covers 18 residues. The CDR3 bases are TGCGCCAGCAGTCCCCAGGGAGTTCAAGCGGGAGCCTCCTACGAGCAGTACTTC. Translation: CASSPQGVQAGASYEQYF.

The chain is built from TRBV5-1 and TRBJ2-5; D might be TRBD1 (6 bases). The CDR3 length is 13 residues. Germline V gene lookup returns CDR1 SGHRS and CDR2 YFSETQ. Trimming cost V 4 bases and J 5 bases, with 12 bases left between them. The DNA for the CDR3 is TGCGCCAGCAGCGTAGGGGGATTGGAGACCCAGTACTTC. This codes for CASSVGGLETQYF.

The chain employs TRBV14 and TRBJ2-3; possible D gene TRBD2, 5 bases. CDR3 size: 11 residues. Per the germline V gene, CDR1 is SGHDN and CDR2 is FVKESK. V was shortened by 8 bases and J by 3 bases, with 6 bases between the two germline ends. CDR3 sequence (DNA): TGTGCCAGCGGGAGAACAGATACGCAGTATTTT. Protein: CASGRTDTQYF. Looking up the rest from reference TRBV14 and TRBJ2-3 gives the full variable domain: EAGVTQFPSHSVIEKGQTVTLRCDPISGHDNLYWYRRVMGKEIKFLLHFVKESKQDESGMPNNRFLAERTGGTYSTLKVQPAELEDSGVYFCASGRTDTQYFGPGTRLTVL.

In its sample, this clone was seen a few times. The genes are TRBV4-2 and TRBJ1-1; D is possibly TRBD1 (5 bases). The CDR3 sequence is 15 residues long. Looked up from germline, CDR1 is LGHNA and CDR2 is YNFKEQ. Trimming removed 4 bases at V and 1 base at J, with 13 bases between. Written as DNA, the CDR3 is TGTGCCAGCAGCCCACCACAGGTTACGAACACTGAAGCTTTCTTT. As protein: CASSPPQVTNTEAFF.

The V and J genes are TRBV6-5 and TRBJ1-4; 7 nucleotides align to TRBD1. This CDR3 comprises 13 residues. Germline V gene sequence: CDR1 MNHEY, CDR2 SVGAGI. Trimming removed 5 bases from V and 10 bases from J; junction bases left unmatched: 7. CDR3 coding DNA: TGTGCCAGCAGTGACGACAGGGTGGGAAAACTGTTTTTT. Amino acids: CASSDDRVGKLFF.

The chain employs TRBV9 and TRBJ2-5; 7 nucleotides align to TRBD2. V lost 4 bases and J lost 4; bases outside the gene matches: 10. This CDR3 contains 15 residues. Germline V gives CDR1 SGDLS, CDR2 YYNGEE. The CDR3 DNA is TGTGCCAGCAGCCCCTACGAGGGAGGGGTAGAGACCCAGTACTTC. It codes for CASSPYEGGVETQYF.

J is TRBJ2-7 and V is TRBV4-2; D is perhaps TRBD1 (5 bases). The CDR3 contains 15 residues. Per germline, CDR1 LGHNA and CDR2 YNFKEQ. V lost 1 base and J 2 bases, leaving 12 bases between the germline ends. The CDR3 coding sequence is TGTGCCAGCAGCCAAGCAGGACAATTGACCTACGAGCAGTACTTC. Its translation is CASSQAGQLTYEQYF.

The chain is built from TRBV14 and TRBJ2-3; 7 nucleotides line up with TRBD2. Germline V lookup: CDR1 SGHDN, CDR2 FVKESK. The CDR3 runs to 16 residues. V dropped 5 bases and J dropped 1; count of bases not matched to a gene: 9. CDR3 loop: CASSNELAPGTDTQYF. CDR3 nucleotides: TGTGCCAGCAGCAACGAACTAGCGCCAGGCACAGATACGCAGTATTTT.

The rearrangement uses TRBV5-6 and TRBJ2-7, with a tentative D call TRBD1 (6 bases). CDR3 length equals 15 residues. CDR1 is SGHDT and CDR2 is YYEEEE in the germline V gene. With 1 base removed from V and 2 bases from J, the gap between germline ends came to 13 bases. CDR3 loop: CASSLRTDLTYEQYF. The CDR3 nucleotides read TGTGCCAGCAGCTTGCGGACAGACCTTACCTACGAGCAGTACTTC.

V is TRBV30 and J is TRBJ2-7; 8 bases align to TRBD2. This CDR3 has 12 amino acids. Germline CDR1 is GTSNPN and CDR2 is SVGIG (reference sequence). J gave up 5 bases and V 3 bases, and 3 bases lay outside the gene matches. The CDR3 is CAWRFGGDEQYF. In nucleotides, the CDR3 is TGTGCCTGGAGGTTCGGGGGGGACGAGCAGTACTTC. The variable domain in full, completed from reference TRBV30 and TRBJ2-7, reads SQTIHQWPATLVQPVGSPLSLECTVEGTSNPNLYWYRQAAGRGLQLLFYSVGIGQISSEVPQNLSASRPQDRQFILSSKKLLLSDSGFYLCAWRFGGDEQYFGPGTRLTVT.